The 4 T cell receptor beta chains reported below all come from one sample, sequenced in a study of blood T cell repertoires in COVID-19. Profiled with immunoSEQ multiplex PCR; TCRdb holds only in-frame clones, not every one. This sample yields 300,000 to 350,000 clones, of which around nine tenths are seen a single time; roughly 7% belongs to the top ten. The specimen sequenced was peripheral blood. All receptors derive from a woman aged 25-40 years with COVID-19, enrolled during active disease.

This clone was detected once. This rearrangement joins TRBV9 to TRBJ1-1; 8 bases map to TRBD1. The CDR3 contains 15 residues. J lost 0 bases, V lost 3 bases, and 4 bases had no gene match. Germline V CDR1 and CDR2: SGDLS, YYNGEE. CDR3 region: CASSAPTGVNTEAFF. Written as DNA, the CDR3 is TGTGCCAGCAGCGCCCCGACAGGGGTGAACACTGAAGCTTTCTTT.

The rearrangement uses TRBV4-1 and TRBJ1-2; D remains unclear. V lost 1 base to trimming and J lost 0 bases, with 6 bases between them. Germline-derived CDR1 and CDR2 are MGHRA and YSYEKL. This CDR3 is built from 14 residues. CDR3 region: CASSQGPTNYGYTF. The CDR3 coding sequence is TGCGCCAGCAGCCAAGGGCCAACTAACTATGGCTACACCTTC.

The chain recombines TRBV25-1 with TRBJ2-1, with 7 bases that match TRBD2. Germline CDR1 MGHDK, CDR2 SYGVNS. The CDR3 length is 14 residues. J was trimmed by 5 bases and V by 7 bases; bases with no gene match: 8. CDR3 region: CASNEGGPDNEQFF. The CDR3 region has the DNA TGTGCCAGCAACGAGGGAGGGCCTGACAATGAGCAGTTCTTC.

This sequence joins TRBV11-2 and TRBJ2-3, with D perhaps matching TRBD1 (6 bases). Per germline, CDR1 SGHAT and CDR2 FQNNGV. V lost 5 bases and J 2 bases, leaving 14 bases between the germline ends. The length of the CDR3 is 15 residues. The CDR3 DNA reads TGTGCCAGCAGCACCCTGACAGGCTTCACAGATACGCAGTATTTT. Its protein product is CASSTLTGFTDTQYF.